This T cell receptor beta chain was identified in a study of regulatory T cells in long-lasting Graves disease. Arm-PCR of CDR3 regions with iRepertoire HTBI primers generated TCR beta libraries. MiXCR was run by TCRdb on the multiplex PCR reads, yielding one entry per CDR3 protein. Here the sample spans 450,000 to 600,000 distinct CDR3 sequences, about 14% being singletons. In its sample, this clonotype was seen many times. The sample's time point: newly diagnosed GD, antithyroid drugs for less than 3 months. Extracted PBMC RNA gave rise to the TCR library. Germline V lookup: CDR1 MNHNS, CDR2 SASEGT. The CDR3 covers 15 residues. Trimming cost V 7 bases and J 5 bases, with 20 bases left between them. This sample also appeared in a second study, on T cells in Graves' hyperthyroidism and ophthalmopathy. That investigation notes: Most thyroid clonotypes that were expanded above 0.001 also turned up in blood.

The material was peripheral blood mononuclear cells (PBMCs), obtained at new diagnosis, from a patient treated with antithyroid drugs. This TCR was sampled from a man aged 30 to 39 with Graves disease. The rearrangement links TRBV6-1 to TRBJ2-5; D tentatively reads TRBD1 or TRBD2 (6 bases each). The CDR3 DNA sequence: TGTGCCAGCACCGTTACGCCGGGGGCGAAGGAGACCCAGTACTTC. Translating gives CASTVTPGAKETQYF.